Sequencing of this TCR beta chain was carried out in a study of identical twins' blood T cells. The V gene lost 4 bases and the J gene lost 0 bases, with 9 bases spanning the gap. The length of the CDR3 is 14 residues. Germline loops: CDR1 WSHSY, CDR2 SAAADI. Broader study findings: Top TCRbeta clonotypes were shared more with twin than unrelated donors. Shared CDR3 clonotype counts tracked mainly the product of cloneset sizes.

This clonotype was observed a handful of times. The antigen remains undetermined. Each TCR cDNA library carried sample-specific barcodes on both ends. TCRdb re-called the 5' RACE reads through MiXCR, storing one row per CDR3 protein. The table includes around 380,000 distinct CDR3 sequences, roughly 31% detected once. This clonotype originated in a woman aged 18-55 years in good health. The chain carries TRBV10-2 and TRBJ1-2; D remains ambiguous. The sample was PBMCs. The CDR3 protein is CASSVVTSNYGYTF. The CDR3 DNA reads as TGCGCCAGCAGTGTTGTCACTTCTAACTATGGCTACACCTTC.